The next 5 T cell receptor beta chains were all read from a single sample in a study of T cell repertoires in cytomegalovirus infection. TCRdb reprocessed the reads with MiXCR, giving one entry per CDR3 protein. The repertoire holds more than 250,000 distinct CDR3 sequences, about 13% seen once, with 8.8% in the top ten. The sequencing sample was made of PBMCs. Receptors originate from a human donor in good health (CMV status not recorded). Some clones in this sample may be carry-over from other donors' samples.

The V and J genes are TRBV20-1 and TRBJ2-4; possibly TRBD1 for D (5 bases). Per germline, CDR1 DFQATT and CDR2 SNEGSKA (reference sequence). With 4 bases removed from V and 0 bases from J, the gap between germline ends came to 10 bases. CDR3 size: 14 residues. CDR3 region: CSAKWGRAKNIQYF. The CDR3 DNA follows: TGCAGTGCTAAATGGGGCAGAGCCAAAAACATTCAGTACTTC.

The V gene is TRBV5-6, the J gene TRBJ2-7; 7 nucleotides match TRBD2. Germline trimming cut 4 bases from V and 3 bases from J; bases unmatched to any gene: 7. This CDR3 has 14 amino acids. The V gene's germline CDR1 is SGHDT and CDR2 YYEEEE. The CDR3 sequence is CASSGDAGDYEQYF. CDR3 in DNA: TGTGCCAGCAGCGGGGACGCGGGGGACTACGAGCAGTACTTC. Full variable domain (outside the CDR3, taken from reference TRBV5-6 and TRBJ2-7): DAGVTQSPTHLIKTRGQQVTLRCSPKSGHDTVSWYQQALGQGPQFIFQYYEEEERQRGNFPDRFSGHQFPNYSSELNVNALLLGDSALYLCASSGDAGDYEQYFGPGTRLTVT.

V and J are TRBV12-3 or TRBV12-4 and TRBJ1-5, with a tentative D call TRBD1 (5 bases). The V end lost 6 bases, the J end lost 3 bases, and 9 bases lay between the germline ends. The CDR3 consists of 13 residues. CDR3 region: CASRIRDNQPQHF. The DNA of the CDR3 is TGTGCCAGCAGAATCAGGGACAATCAGCCCCAGCATTTT.

This clonotype appeared a few times. V is TRBV5-5 and J is TRBJ1-2; the D is unclear. Germline V gives CDR1 SGHKS, CDR2 YYEKEE (reference sequence). The CDR3 extends over 12 amino acids. Deletions cut 0 bases from V and 10 bases from J, with 10 bases between. CDR3 sequence reads: CASSLAARIYTF. CDR3 sequence (DNA): TGTGCCAGCAGCTTGGCGGCACGGATCTACACCTTC.

A few counts support this clonotype. In nucleotides, the CDR3 is TGTGCCAGCAGTGAATTGAACCACGGAGGGGGTAACTATGGCTACACCTTC. This sequence encodes CASSELNHGGGNYGYTF. This chain uses TRBV25-1 with TRBJ1-2; the D gene is possibly TRBD1 (6 bases). The CDR3 length is 17 residues. Trimming left V 1 base short and J 1 base short, with 16 bases between. Germline values: CDR1 MGHDK, CDR2 SYGVNS.